Each of the 16 T cell receptor beta chains below was sequenced from the same sample in a study of graft-versus-host responses after intestinal transplantation. Measured with immunoSEQ multiplex PCR; TCRdb has only the in-frame clones, and not every one. This table holds around 19,000 clones, around 40% found once. Here the sequenced sample was alloreactive CD4+ T cells from a mixed lymphocyte reaction culture, taken before transplantation. Documented subset: CFSE-low proliferating T cells sorted from roughly 6-day pre-transplant mixed lymphocyte reaction (GvH or HvG direction). These receptors were taken from a human patient who was an organ donor for intestinal transplantation.

The chain is built from TRBV4-2 and TRBJ2-4, with 11 positions matching TRBD2. Trimming removed 0 bases from V and 7 bases from J; junction bases left unmatched: 2. The CDR3 is 15 residues long. CDR1 and CDR2 (germline): LGHNA, YNFKEQ. The CDR3 sequence: CASSQDSGGANIQYF. CDR3 sequence (DNA): TGTGCCAGCAGCCAAGATAGCGGGGGGGCCAACATTCAGTACTTC.

V usage is TRBV18 and J usage is TRBJ2-6; unclear D gene. Trimming removed 3 bases from V and 0 bases from J, with 3 bases in between. This CDR3 contains 14 residues. Germline values: CDR1 KGHSH, CDR2 LQKENI. CDR3 sequence: CASSPLSGANVLTF. As DNA, the CDR3 is TGTGCCAGCTCACCCCTCTCTGGGGCCAACGTCCTGACTTTC.

CDR3 region: CASSPPWDLAGNTGELFF. The CDR3 coding sequence is TGTGCCAGCAGTCCCCCCTGGGATCTAGCGGGGAACACCGGGGAGCTGTTTTTT. The rearrangement links TRBV28 to TRBJ2-2, with 8 bases that match TRBD2. The CDR3 totals 18 residues. The V gene end was trimmed by 5 bases and the J gene end by 1 base; junction bases not matched to a gene: 12. CDR1 and CDR2 from the germline V gene are MDHEN and SYDVKM.

The chain joins TRBV27 to TRBJ2-7; no clear D gene. The CDR3 contains 13 residues. Trimming removed 5 bases from V and 6 bases from J, with 14 bases in between. In germline, CDR1 is MNHEY, CDR2 SMNVEV (reference sequence). For the CDR3, the DNA is TGTGCCAGCAGTGAATACTATACCGGCGAGCAGTACTTC. It yields the protein CASSEYYTGEQYF.

The CDR3 nucleotides are TGTGCCATCAGTGAAGGCAGTCAAGTCTTTGAAGCTTTCTTT. Amino acids: CAISEGSQVFEAFF. This chain connects TRBV10-3 to TRBJ1-1; D call uncertain. This CDR3 comprises 14 residues. Germline CDR1 reads ENHRY; CDR2 reads SYGVKD. Trimming took 3 bases from V and 7 from J, leaving 15 bases between them.

The genes are TRBV29-1 and TRBJ2-5; a weak D match, TRBD1 (5 bases). The V gene's germline CDR1 is SQVTM and CDR2 ANQGSEA. Trimming cost V 1 base and J 3 bases, with 9 bases left between them. This CDR3 is 13 amino acids long. CDR3 in amino acids: CSVEGAGKETQYF. The DNA of the CDR3 is TGCAGCGTTGAAGGGGCAGGGAAAGAGACCCAGTACTTC.

This chain connects TRBV15 to TRBJ2-5; D is unresolved. Germline loops: CDR1 LNHNV, CDR2 YYDKDF (reference sequence). This CDR3 contains 11 residues. V was trimmed by 3 bases and J by 7 bases, leaving 6 bases between them. The CDR3 region has the DNA TGTGCCACCAGCAGGGAATGGACCCAGTACTTC. Its translation: CATSREWTQYF. Filled out from reference TRBV15 and TRBJ2-5, the complete variable domain reads DAMVIQNPRYQVTQFGKPVTLSCSQTLNHNVMYWYQQKSSQAPKLLFHYYDKDFNNEADTPDNFQSRRPNTSFCFLDIRSPGLGDTAMYLCATSREWTQYFGPGTRLLVL.

The count of this clone is one. This chain links TRBV6-5 with TRBJ2-2; D is uncertain. With 5 bases removed from V and 1 base from J, the gap between germline ends came to 8 bases. Germline assignment: CDR1 MNHEY and CDR2 SVGAGI. The CDR3 length is 14 residues. Written as DNA, the CDR3 is TGTGCCAGCAGTCCCCACAGGAACACCGGGGAGCTGTTTTTT. Protein: CASSPHRNTGELFF.

As for this clone: The sample contains more than one DNA sequence encoding this CDR3. The chain employs TRBV7-9 and TRBJ2-3; the D is unclear. Germline V CDR1 and CDR2: SEHNR, FQNEAQ (reference sequence). Trimming stripped 1 base from V and 0 bases from J, with 2 bases between. The CDR3 loop spans 13 amino acids. For the CDR3, the DNA is TGTGCCAGCAGCTTAGACAGCACAGATACGCAGTATTTT. Protein: CASSLDSTDTQYF.

This clone was recorded a few times. This chain uses TRBV6-5 with TRBJ1-1; the D gene is possibly TRBD1 (5 bases). CDR3 size: 12 residues. CDR1 is MNHEY, CDR2 SVGAGI, per germline. The germline V and J ends were trimmed by 10 bases and 8 bases, with 17 bases remaining between them. The CDR3 protein is CATQFGHREAFF. The CDR3 DNA sequence: TGTGCCACCCAATTTGGACACAGGGAAGCTTTCTTT.

The chain links TRBV11-3 to TRBJ2-1, with D hard to call. The germline V gene encodes CDR1 SGHNT and CDR2 YENEEA. The V end was cut by 2 bases, the J end by 0 bases, with 8 bases between. There are 15 residues in the CDR3. CDR3 sequence (DNA): TGTGCCAGCAGCTTAAGTGTAGGCTCCTACAATGAGCAGTTCTTC. The encoded protein is CASSLSVGSYNEQFF.

By sample share, this clone is medium-sized (0.01 to 0.1%). The chain couples TRBV10-3 to TRBJ2-7; no clear D gene. V shed 10 bases and J shed 2 bases, with 12 bases lying between them. CDR1 is ENHRY and CDR2 is SYGVKD in the germline V gene. The CDR3 length is 12 residues. CDR3 in amino acids: CATTSGPYEQYF. The CDR3 coding sequence is TGTGCCACCACATCGGGTCCCTACGAGCAGTACTTC.

The V call is TRBV5-4, the J call TRBJ1-3; D remains unclear. This CDR3 is built from 12 residues. Germline V CDR1 and CDR2: SGHNT, YYREEE (reference sequence). Trimming took off 4 bases at V and 3 bases at J, with 5 bases between the two ends. CDR3 bases: TGTGCCAGCAGCAAGGGTGGAAACACCATATATTTT. Its translation is CASSKGGNTIYF.

V gene TRBV10-3 combines with J gene TRBJ2-7, with 14 bases lining up with TRBD2. Per the germline V gene, CDR1 is ENHRY and CDR2 is SYGVKD. With 3 bases clipped from V and 7 bases from J, the junction kept 8 bases outside the gene matches. The CDR3 totals 16 residues. The CDR3 DNA reads TGTGCCATCAGTGACTTTGGGACTAGCGGGAGAGCGGAGCAGTACTTC. Encoded protein: CAISDFGTSGRAEQYF.

The chain recombines TRBV29-1 with TRBJ2-3; TRBD2 matches 9 bases. Germline CDR1 is SQVTM and CDR2 is ANQGSEA. J lost 1 base, V lost 2 bases, and 13 bases had no gene match. This CDR3 region has 18 residues. The CDR3 loop reads CSVEYWGGRDWGTDTQYF. The CDR3 DNA is TGCAGCGTTGAATATTGGGGCGGGAGGGACTGGGGCACAGATACGCAGTATTTT.

This chain joins TRBV10-3 and TRBJ1-1; 7 bases are shared with TRBD1. The CDR3 is made up of 13 amino acids. The V gene's germline CDR1 is ENHRY and CDR2 SYGVKD. With 4 bases clipped from V and 7 bases from J, the junction kept 6 bases outside the gene matches. The CDR3, as DNA: TGTGCCATCAGTGTAGGGGGCCCGGGTGAAGCTTTCTTT. It is translated as CAISVGGPGEAFF.